The next 8 T cell receptor beta chains were all read from a single sample in a study of blood T cell repertoires in COVID-19. The assay was immunoSEQ multiplex PCR, and TCRdb's table has in-frame clones only and misses some. The sample shows roughly 170,000 clones, approximately 87% of them seen only once. The specimen sequenced was peripheral blood. The receptors were sampled from a man aged 65 to 85 with active or convalescent COVID-19.

This clone was seen a single time. The CDR3 spells CASRKDWDYGYTF. The CDR3 bases are TGTGCCAGCAGAAAGGACTGGGACTATGGCTACACCTTC. The chain has TRBV2 and TRBJ1-2; the D is unclear. Trimming shortened V by 6 bases and J by 3 bases, and 11 bases separated the two germline ends. CDR3 length equals 13 residues. Germline CDR1 and CDR2: SNHLY and FYNNEI.

This clone was seen once. This rearrangement joins TRBV9 to TRBJ2-3; 8 bases agree with TRBD1. This CDR3 has 16 amino acids. Unmatched junction bases numbered 12, after V lost 4 bases and J lost 5 bases. Germline V lookup: CDR1 SGDLS, CDR2 YYNGEE. The CDR3 protein is CASSFGQGSKKDTQYF. In DNA form, the CDR3 reads TGTGCCAGCAGCTTCGGACAGGGAAGTAAGAAAGATACGCAGTATTTT.

The gene calls are TRBV7-9 and TRBJ2-1; no clear D gene. Trimming took off 3 bases at V and 9 bases at J, with 6 bases between the two ends. This CDR3 is 11 amino acids long. Germline assignment: CDR1 SEHNR and CDR2 FQNEAQ (reference sequence). CDR3 in DNA: TGTGCCAGCAGCTTCGGTGGTGAGCAGTTCTTC. Protein: CASSFGGEQFF.

This chain connects TRBV27 to TRBJ2-1, with TRBD2 identical over 8 bases. V gave up 5 bases and J gave up 1 base; unmatched junction bases: 4. Germline V gene sequence: CDR1 MNHEY, CDR2 SMNVEV (reference sequence). The CDR3 length is 15 residues. The CDR3 here is CASSPSGSSYNEQFF. DNA of the CDR3: TGTGCCAGCAGTCCGAGCGGGAGTTCCTACAATGAGCAGTTCTTC.

The genes are TRBV4-1 and TRBJ2-2; 9 bases fit TRBD2. CDR1 and CDR2 (germline): MGHRA, YSYEKL. V lost 0 bases, J lost 7 bases, and 6 bases stayed unmatched. The CDR3 totals 16 residues. The CDR3 spells CASSQDRRGGVGELFF. The CDR3, as DNA: TGCGCCAGCAGCCAAGATCGGCGGGGGGGTGTCGGGGAGCTGTTTTTT.

Here the CDR3 reads CASSLGGQGARGNKAFF. The CDR3 coding sequence is TGTGCCAGCAGCCTAGGGGGACAGGGGGCAAGAGGAAATAAAGCTTTCTTT. This chain links TRBV7-2 with TRBJ1-1; TRBD1 matches at 12 bases. This CDR3 region has 17 residues. Trimming took 5 bases from V and 9 from J; bases not matched to a gene: 16. Germline V gene data show CDR1 as SGHTA and CDR2 as FQGNSA.

The chain is built from TRBV7-2 and TRBJ1-3; D remains ambiguous. The V gene lost 2 bases and the J gene lost 0 bases, with 14 bases spanning the gap. CDR1 is SGHTA and CDR2 is FQGNSA in the germline V gene. CDR3 length: 17 residues. The CDR3 DNA follows: TGTGCCAGCAGCTTAACTAAAGGACTTTCCTCTGGAAACACCATATATTTT. It is translated as CASSLTKGLSSGNTIYF.

Regarding this clone: Different DNA sequences within this sample yield the same CDR3. The chain combines TRBV19 with TRBJ1-4, with D possibly being TRBD1 (5 bases). Germline assignment: CDR1 LNHDA and CDR2 SQIVND (reference sequence). Trimming took off 8 bases at V and 2 bases at J, with 9 bases between the two ends. The CDR3 sequence is 13 residues long. CDR3 nucleotides: TGTGCCAGTTCGGGGGGGACTAATGAAAAACTGTTTTTT. This gives the protein CASSGGTNEKLFF.